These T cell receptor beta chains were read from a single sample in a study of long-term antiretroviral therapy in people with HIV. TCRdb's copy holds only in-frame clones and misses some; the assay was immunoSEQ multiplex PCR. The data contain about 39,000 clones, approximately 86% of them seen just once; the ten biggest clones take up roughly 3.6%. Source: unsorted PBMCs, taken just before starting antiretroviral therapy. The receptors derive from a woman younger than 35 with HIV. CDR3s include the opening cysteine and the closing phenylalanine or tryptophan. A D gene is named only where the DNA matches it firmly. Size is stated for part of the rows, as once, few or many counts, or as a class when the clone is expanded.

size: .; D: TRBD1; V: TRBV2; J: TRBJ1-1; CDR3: CASSDLSGGLNTEAFF; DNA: TGTGCCAGCAGTGATTTGTCAGGGGGATTGAACACTGAAGCTTTCTTT
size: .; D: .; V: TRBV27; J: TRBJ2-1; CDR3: CASSLSPSPWNEQFF; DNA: TGTGCCAGCAGTTTATCGCCTAGTCCATGGAATGAGCAGTTCTTC
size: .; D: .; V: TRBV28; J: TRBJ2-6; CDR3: CASSPISSRFAGANVLTF; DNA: TGTGCCAGCAGTCCAATAAGCAGCCGGTTCGCTGGGGCCAACGTCCTGACTTTC
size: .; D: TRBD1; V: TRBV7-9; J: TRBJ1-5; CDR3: CASSFSLTGDIGQPQHF; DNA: TGTGCCAGCAGCTTCTCCCTGACAGGGGATATAGGACAGCCCCAGCATTTT
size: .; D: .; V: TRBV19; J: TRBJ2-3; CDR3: CASSMWLAHTDTQYF; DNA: TGTGCCAGTAGTATGTGGCTAGCACACACAGATACGCAGTATTTT
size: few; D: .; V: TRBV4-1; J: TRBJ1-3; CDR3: CASTGPVEAGNTIYF; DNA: TGCGCCAGCACAGGGCCGGTGGAAGCTGGAAACACCATATATTTT
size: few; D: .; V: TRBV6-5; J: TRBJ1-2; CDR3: CASSLVGDGYTF; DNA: TGTGCCAGCAGTCTAGTAGGGGATGGCTACACCTTC
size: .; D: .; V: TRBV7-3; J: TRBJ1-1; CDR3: CASTAGGENTEAFF; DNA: TGTGCCAGCACCGCCGGGGGTGAAAACACTGAAGCTTTCTTT
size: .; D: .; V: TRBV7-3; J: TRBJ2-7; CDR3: CASSYQPGGEQYF; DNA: TGTGCCAGCAGCTATCAGCCCGGGGGCGAGCAGTACTTC
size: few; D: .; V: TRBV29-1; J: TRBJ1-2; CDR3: CSVEPGYYGYTF; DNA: TGCAGCGTTGAACCGGGCTACTATGGCTACACCTTC
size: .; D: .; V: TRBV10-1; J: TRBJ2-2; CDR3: CASSVHSTGELFF; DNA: TGCGCCAGCAGTGTCCATTCAACCGGGGAGCTGTTTTTT
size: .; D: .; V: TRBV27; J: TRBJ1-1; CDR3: CASNPIGEPNTEAFF; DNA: TGTGCCAGCAACCCAATTGGAGAGCCGAACACTGAAGCTTTCTTT
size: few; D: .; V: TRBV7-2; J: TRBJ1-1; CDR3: CASRKTLSTEAFF; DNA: TGTGCCAGCAGAAAAACCCTGAGCACTGAAGCTTTCTTT
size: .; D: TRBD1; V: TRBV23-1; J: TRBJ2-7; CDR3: CATLLPGQGAIYEQYF; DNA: TGCGCCACCCTACTTCCGGGACAGGGGGCAATCTACGAGCAGTACTTC